Listed below are T cell receptor beta chains from one sample, sequenced in a study of blood T cell repertoires in COVID-19. The data were produced by immunoSEQ multiplex PCR, yet TCRdb's version contains in-frame clones alone and is incomplete. The sample shows 180,000 or so clones, 65% to 85% of them seen only once. Sequences were obtained from PBMCs or T cells enriched from blood (not recorded which). The receptors originated from a man aged 35 to 55 who had recovered from COVID-19. Both conserved end residues are part of each CDR3. The D gene is left open where the match is weak. Size is omitted from some rows. Given values are once, few, many or a class for expanded clones.

d_call j_call clone_size v_call cdr3_aa cdr3_nt
- TRBJ2-1 - TRBV6-5 CASKEGQSYGEQFF TGTGCCAGCAAGGAGGGACAGAGTTACGGTGAGCAGTTCTTC
TRBD1 TRBJ1-2 once TRBV7-9 CASSSTGERNGYTF TGTGCCAGCAGCTCCACAGGGGAGAGGAATGGCTACACCTTC
- TRBJ1-2 - TRBV7-9 CASSLGTDYGYTF TGTGCCAGCAGCTTAGGGACAGACTATGGCTACACCTTC
- TRBJ1-5 - TRBV28 CASRRGVGNQPQHF TGTGCCAGCCGACGGGGGGTGGGCAATCAGCCCCAGCATTTT
- TRBJ1-3 - TRBV28 CASRFPGSGNTIYF TGTGCCAGTCGATTTCCAGGGTCTGGAAACACCATATATTTT
- TRBJ2-1 - TRBV2 CASTVAGGGSYNEQFF TGTGCCAGCACGGTAGCCGGCGGCGGCTCCTACAATGAGCAGTTCTTC
- TRBJ1-4 - TRBV5-5 CASRRIPRTNEKLFF TGTGCCAGCAGACGGATACCTAGGACTAATGAAAAACTGTTTTTT
- TRBJ1-6 - TRBV5-4 CASSTQRGKANSPLHF TGTGCCAGCAGCACCCAAAGGGGGAAGGCTAATTCACCCCTCCACTTT
TRBD1 TRBJ2-7 - TRBV27 CASSLFPQGASGEQYF TGTGCCAGCAGTTTATTTCCACAGGGGGCTTCGGGAGAGCAGTACTTC
- TRBJ1-5 - TRBV28 CASSRGRDRSYSNQPQHF TGTGCCAGCAGTAGGGGTCGTGACAGGAGCTATAGCAATCAGCCCCAGCATTTT
- TRBJ2-3 - TRBV6-4 CASSDRPGGTDTQYF TGTGCCAGCAGTGACCGGCCCGGGGGCACAGATACGCAGTATTTT
- TRBJ1-2 - TRBV28 CASSFPETYGYTF TGTGCCAGCAGTTTTCCAGAAACCTATGGCTACACCTTC
- TRBJ1-4 - TRBV3-1/TRBV3-2 CASSQTKGERGEKLFF TGTGCCAGCAGCCAAACCAAGGGGGAACGGGGTGAAAAACTGTTTTTT
TRBD1 TRBJ1-4 - TRBV7-9 CASSPNRGRGTNEKLFF TGTGCCAGCAGCCCCAACAGGGGGCGTGGAACTAATGAAAAACTGTTTTTT
- TRBJ1-2 - TRBV11-2 CASTIAQGLNYGYTF TGTGCCAGCACCATAGCCCAGGGTTTGAACTATGGCTACACCTTC
- TRBJ2-2 - TRBV19 CASRRGTYNTGELFF TGTGCCAGTCGCAGGGGCACCTATAACACCGGGGAGCTGTTTTTT
- TRBJ2-5 - TRBV5-6 CASSLQETQYF TGTGCCAGCAGCCTTCAAGAGACCCAGTACTTC
- TRBJ1-6 - TRBV2 CASRKATGNSPLHF TGTGCCAGCAGAAAAGCGACAGGAAATTCACCCCTCCACTTT
- TRBJ2-5 - TRBV4-1 CASSLVDTQETQYF TGCGCCAGCAGCCTGGTGGACACCCAAGAGACCCAGTACTTC
- TRBJ1-2 few TRBV5-1 CASSLGSRDYGYTF TGCGCCAGCAGCCTAGGGTCCAGGGACTATGGCTACACCTTC
TRBD1 TRBJ1-2 - TRBV28 CASSSPWTGDLQNYGYTF TGTGCCAGCAGTTCTCCCTGGACAGGCGATCTACAGAACTATGGCTACACCTTC
- TRBJ2-1 - TRBV6-5 CASTRLDYNEQFF TGTGCCAGCACCCGACTAGATTACAATGAGCAGTTCTTC
- TRBJ1-1 - TRBV30 CALGGGARTEAFF TGTGCCTTAGGTGGGGGGGCGAGAACTGAAGCTTTCTTT
TRBD1 TRBJ1-4 - TRBV29-1 CSVEAGGLGEKLFF TGCAGCGTTGAGGCAGGGGGCCTCGGTGAAAAACTGTTTTTT
TRBD1 TRBJ2-3 - TRBV7-2 CASSLVAPGQGTDTQYF TGTGCCAGCAGCTTAGTCGCTCCGGGACAGGGTACAGATACGCAGTATTTT
- TRBJ1-6 - TRBV5-1 CASSLLTDSPLHF TGCGCCAGCAGCTTATTGACAGATTCACCCCTCCACTTT
TRBD1 TRBJ1-1 - TRBV4-1 CASSVETGLNTEAFF TGCGCCAGCAGCGTCGAGACAGGGTTGAACACTGAAGCTTTCTTT
TRBD1 TRBJ2-7 - TRBV3-1/TRBV3-2 CASSQGTGSYEQYF TGTGCCAGCAGCCAGGGGACAGGAAGCTACGAGCAGTACTTC
TRBD1 TRBJ2-3 - TRBV10-3 CAIAGGPDTQYF TGTGCCATTGCAGGGGGCCCGGATACGCAGTATTTT
- TRBJ1-1 many TRBV15 CATRELGWGLTEAFF TGTGCCACCAGGGAACTGGGTTGGGGGCTGACTGAAGCTTTCTTT
- TRBJ1-2 once TRBV19 CASKKKVAQGWNYGYTF TGTGCCAGCAAAAAAAAAGTTGCCCAGGGCTGGAACTATGGCTACACCTTC
- TRBJ2-7 - TRBV7-9 CASSTESYEQYF TGTGCCAGTTCGACAGAATCCTACGAGCAGTACTTC
- TRBJ2-3 - TRBV5-1 CASSARGSSTDTQYF TGCGCCAGCAGCGCGCGGGGCTCTAGCACAGATACGCAGTATTTT
TRBD2 TRBJ2-3 many TRBV6-5 CASRPGGIRKDTQYF TGTGCCAGCAGGCCGGGGGGGATTAGGAAAGATACGCAGTATTTT
- TRBJ1-1 - TRBV30 CAWSVLLNTEAFF TGTGCCTGGAGTGTACTCCTAAACACTGAAGCTTTCTTT
- TRBJ1-5 - TRBV5-1 CASSPWGSPESAQHF TGCGCCAGCAGCCCTTGGGGCTCCCCAGAATCAGCCCAGCATTTT
TRBD2 TRBJ2-1 - TRBV11-3 CASSFSGAYNEQFF TGTGCCAGCAGCTTTAGCGGGGCCTACAATGAGCAGTTCTTC
- TRBJ1-4 - TRBV27 CASSKGLPNEKLFF TGTGCCAGCAGTAAGGGACTGCCGAATGAAAAACTGTTTTTT
- TRBJ2-7 - TRBV27 CASSLKSGIYEQYF TGTGCCAGCAGTTTAAAATCGGGAATCTACGAGCAGTACTTC
TRBD1 TRBJ1-2 - TRBV4-1 CASSQSGQGLLWGYTF TGCGCCAGCAGCCAATCCGGACAGGGACTCCTATGGGGCTACACCTTC
- TRBJ1-5 - TRBV2 CASSVRDTSNQPQHF TGTGCCAGCAGCGTCAGGGATACTAGCAATCAGCCCCAGCATTTT
TRBD1 TRBJ2-7 - TRBV28 CASKGQPPYEQYF TGTGCCAGCAAGGGACAGCCACCTTACGAGCAGTACTTC
- TRBJ2-5 - TRBV5-1 CASRLVIDRLVETQYF TGCGCCAGCAGGTTGGTTATTGACAGGCTCGTCGAGACCCAGTACTTC
- TRBJ1-5 many TRBV15 CATSKDTYQPQHF TGTGCCACCAGCAAGGACACTTATCAGCCCCAGCATTTT